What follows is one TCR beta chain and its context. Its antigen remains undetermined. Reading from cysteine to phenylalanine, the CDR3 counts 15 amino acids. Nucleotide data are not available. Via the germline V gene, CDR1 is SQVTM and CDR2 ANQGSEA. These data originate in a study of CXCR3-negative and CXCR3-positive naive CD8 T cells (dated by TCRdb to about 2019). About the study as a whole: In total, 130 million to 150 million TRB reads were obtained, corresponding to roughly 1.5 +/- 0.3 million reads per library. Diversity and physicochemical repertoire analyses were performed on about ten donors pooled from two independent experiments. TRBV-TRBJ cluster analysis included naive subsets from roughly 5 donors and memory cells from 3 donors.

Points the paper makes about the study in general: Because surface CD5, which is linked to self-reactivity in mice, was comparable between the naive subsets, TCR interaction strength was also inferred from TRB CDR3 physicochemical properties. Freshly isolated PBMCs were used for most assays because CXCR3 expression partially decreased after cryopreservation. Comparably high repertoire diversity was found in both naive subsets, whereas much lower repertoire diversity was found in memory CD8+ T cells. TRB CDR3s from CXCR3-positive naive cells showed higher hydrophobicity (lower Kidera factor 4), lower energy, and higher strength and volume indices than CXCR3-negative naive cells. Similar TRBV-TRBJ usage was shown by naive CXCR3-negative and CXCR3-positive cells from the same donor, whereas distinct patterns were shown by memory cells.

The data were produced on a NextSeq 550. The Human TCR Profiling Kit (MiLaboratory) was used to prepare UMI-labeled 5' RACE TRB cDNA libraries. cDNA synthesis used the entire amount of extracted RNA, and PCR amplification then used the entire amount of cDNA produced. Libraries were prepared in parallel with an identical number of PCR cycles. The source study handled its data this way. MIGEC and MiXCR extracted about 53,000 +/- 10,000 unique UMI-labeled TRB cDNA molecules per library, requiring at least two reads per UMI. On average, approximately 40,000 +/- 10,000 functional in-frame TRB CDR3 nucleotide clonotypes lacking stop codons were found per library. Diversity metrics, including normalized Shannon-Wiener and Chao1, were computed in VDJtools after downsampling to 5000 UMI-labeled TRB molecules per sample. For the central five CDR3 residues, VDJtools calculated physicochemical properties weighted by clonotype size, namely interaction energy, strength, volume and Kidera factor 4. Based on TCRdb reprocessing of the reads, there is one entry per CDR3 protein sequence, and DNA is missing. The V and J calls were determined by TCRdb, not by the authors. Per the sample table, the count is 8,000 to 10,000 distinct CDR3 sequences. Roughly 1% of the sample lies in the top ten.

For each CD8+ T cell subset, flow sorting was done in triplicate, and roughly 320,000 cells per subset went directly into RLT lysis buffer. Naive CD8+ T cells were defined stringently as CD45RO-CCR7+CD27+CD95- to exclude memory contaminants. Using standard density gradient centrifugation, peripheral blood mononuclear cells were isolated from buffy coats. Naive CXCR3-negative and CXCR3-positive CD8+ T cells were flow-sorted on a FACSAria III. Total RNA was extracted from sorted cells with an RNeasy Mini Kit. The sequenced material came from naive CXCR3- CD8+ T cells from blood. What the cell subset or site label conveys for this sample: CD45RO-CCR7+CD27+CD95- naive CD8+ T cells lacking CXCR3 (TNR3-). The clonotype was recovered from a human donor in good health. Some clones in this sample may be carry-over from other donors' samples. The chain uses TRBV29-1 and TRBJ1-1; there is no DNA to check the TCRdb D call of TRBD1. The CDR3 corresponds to CSVEEQGRENTEAFF.